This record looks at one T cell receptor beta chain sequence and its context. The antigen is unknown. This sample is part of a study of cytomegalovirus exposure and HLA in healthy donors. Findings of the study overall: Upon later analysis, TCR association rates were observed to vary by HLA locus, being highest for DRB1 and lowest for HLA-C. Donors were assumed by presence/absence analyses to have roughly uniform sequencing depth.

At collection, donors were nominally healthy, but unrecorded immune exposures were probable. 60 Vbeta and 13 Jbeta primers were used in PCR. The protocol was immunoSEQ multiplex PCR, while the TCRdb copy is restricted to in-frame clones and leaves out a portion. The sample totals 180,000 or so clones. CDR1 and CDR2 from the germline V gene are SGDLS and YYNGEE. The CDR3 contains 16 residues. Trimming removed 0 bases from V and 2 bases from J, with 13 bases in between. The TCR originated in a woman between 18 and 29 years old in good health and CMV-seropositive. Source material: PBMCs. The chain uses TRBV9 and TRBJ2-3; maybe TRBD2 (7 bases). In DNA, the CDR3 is TGTGCCAGCAGCGTAGGGGGGGGGCCACCCACAGATACGCAGTATTTT. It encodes CASSVGGGPPTDTQYF. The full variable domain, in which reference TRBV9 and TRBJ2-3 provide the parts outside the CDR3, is DSGVTQTPKHLITATGQRVTLRCSPRSGDLSVYWYQQSLDQGLQFLIQYYNGEERAKGNILERFSAQQFPDLHSELNLSSLELGDSALYFCASSVGGGPPTDTQYFGPGTRLTVL.